Below are 8 T cell receptor beta chains sequenced from a single sample in a study of blood T cells in healthy people across ages. Primers used in a second PCR of about 6 to 12 cycles were a sample-barcoded 5' primer and a J-beta primer mix. TCRdb redid the calling of the 5' RACE reads with MiXCR, one entry per CDR3 protein. The sample lists about 1.5 million distinct CDR3 sequences; 42% were seen once. The sequencing sample was made of blood. These receptor sequences come from a woman under 30 in good health.

This clonotype has just one count. This may be a read error, as it is one base from a much larger clone. The genes are TRBV12-3 or TRBV12-4 and TRBJ2-1; weak D call: TRBD2 (5 bases). V dropped 5 bases and J dropped 13 bases, with 21 bases sitting between them. This CDR3 spans 14 amino acids. This CDR3 reads CASSVKRIQETQFF. The DNA for the CDR3 is TGTGCCAGCAGTGTAAAGCGGATACAAGAGACCCAGTTCTTC.

This clonotype has just a few counts. The rearrangement joins TRBV5-1 to TRBJ1-1; D is possibly TRBD1 (5 bases). Germline CDR1 and CDR2: SGHRS and YFSETQ. The germline V and J ends were trimmed by 3 bases and 1 base, with 13 bases remaining between them. The CDR3 is 15 residues long. The CDR3 DNA reads as TGCGCCAGCAGCTCGGAGGCGGGACCGAACACTGAAGCTTTCTTT. As protein: CASSSEAGPNTEAFF.

This clonotype was observed at least ten times. The V and J genes are TRBV29-1 and TRBJ1-2, with unresolved D. The CDR3 consists of 11 residues. Germline loops: CDR1 SQVTM, CDR2 ANQGSEA. V was cut by 3 bases and J by 2 bases, with 4 bases left in between. CDR3 sequence (DNA): TGCAGCGTTGACAGAAACTATGGCTACACCTTC. It is translated as CSVDRNYGYTF.

The V call is TRBV7-2, the J call TRBJ2-1; 11 bases align to TRBD2. The V gene's germline CDR1 is SGHTA and CDR2 FQGNSA. There are 20 residues in the CDR3. Trimming cost V 5 bases and J 3 bases; bases outside gene matches: 18. CDR3 sequence (DNA): TGTGCCAGCAGCACCAATAGCGGGAGGGGGGCCCCCGCCCACTACAATGAGCAGTTCTTC. This sequence encodes CASSTNSGRGAPAHYNEQFF.

This clonotype was recorded a few times. This rearrangement joins TRBV7-8 to TRBJ2-3; 9 bases match TRBD1. Germline V gene lookup returns CDR1 SGHVS and CDR2 FQNEAQ. The CDR3 is made up of 17 amino acids. V shed 3 bases and J 4 bases; nucleotides not matched to a gene: 11. The CDR3 sequence is CASSFPTTTGGPDTQYF. The CDR3 DNA reads as TGTGCCAGCAGCTTCCCTACTACTACAGGGGGCCCAGATACGCAGTATTTT.

This clonotype was recorded only once. At one boundary the junction diverges from the germline segment, which might be a read error. The chain couples TRBV3-1 to TRBJ2-7, with D possibly matching TRBD2 (5 bases). CDR1 is LGHDT and CDR2 is YNNKEL in the germline V gene (reference sequence). The CDR3 is made up of 17 amino acids. The CDR3 reads CASSQGPVARRAYEQDF. The CDR3 DNA reads TGTGCCAGCAGCCAAGGCCCGGTTGCCAGGCGGGCCTACGAGCAGGACTTC.

The chain uses TRBV5-1 and TRBJ1-1; perhaps TRBD1 as D (5 bases). The length of the CDR3 is 14 residues. Trimming removed 4 bases from V and 3 bases from J, with 13 bases in between. The germline CDR1 and CDR2 sequences are SGHRS and YFSETQ. The CDR3 sequence: CASSHGRGDTEAFF. The CDR3 region has the DNA TGCGCCAGCAGCCACGGCCGGGGGGACACTGAAGCTTTCTTT.

The V gene is TRBV12-3 or TRBV12-4, the J gene TRBJ2-5; D not certain. V was shortened by 5 bases and J by 5 bases, with 21 bases between the two germline ends. The CDR3 covers 16 residues. The CDR3 loop is CASSPLGSSREETQYF. CDR3 DNA: TGTGCCAGCAGTCCCCTCGGGTCCTCCCGCGAGGAGACCCAGTACTTC.